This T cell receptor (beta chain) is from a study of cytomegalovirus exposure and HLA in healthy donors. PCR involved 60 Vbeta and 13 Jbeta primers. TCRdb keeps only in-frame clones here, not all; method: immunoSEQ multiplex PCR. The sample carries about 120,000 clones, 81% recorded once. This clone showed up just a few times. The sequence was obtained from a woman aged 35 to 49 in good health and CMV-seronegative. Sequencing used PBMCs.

CDR3 region: CASSPQRSGVQSEQYF. The CDR3 DNA reads TGCGCCAGCAGCCCTCAAAGGAGCGGGGTTCAGTCCGAGCAGTACTTC. The chain carries TRBV4-1 and TRBJ2-7; TRBD2 agrees at 7 bases. The CDR3 contains 16 residues. Germline CDR1 and CDR2: MGHRA and YSYEKL. With 4 bases clipped from V and 6 bases from J, the junction kept 15 bases outside the gene matches.